By frequency in the sample, the clone carrying this T cell receptor (beta chain) is large. This entry is derived from a study of OX40 agonist ivuxolimab in advanced cancers. Study summary: Three patients had partial responses: one hepatocellular carcinoma, two cutaneous melanoma.

Generated by immunoSEQ multiplex PCR, the TCRdb table keeps only in-frame clones and is missing some. The sample records tens of thousands of clones, roughly 90% being singletons. Sampled blood was obtained at baseline, cycle 4 day 1, and cycle 7 day 1. Between the trimmed V and J ends, which lost 0 bases and 1 base, there was a span of 3 bases. Looked up from germline, CDR1 is MNHNY and CDR2 is SVGAGI (reference sequence). The CDR3 extends over 13 amino acids. The sequence was obtained from an adult with an advanced solid tumor such as melanoma, head and neck, liver or kidney cancer. Here the sequenced sample was CD4+ or CD8+ T cells sorted from blood, taken in a trial of the OX40 agonist ivuxolimab. The chain carries TRBV6-6 and TRBJ1-1; no clear D. The CDR3 region has the DNA TGTGCCAGCAGTTACTCAAGGAACACTGAAGCTTTCTTT. It translates to CASSYSRNTEAFF.